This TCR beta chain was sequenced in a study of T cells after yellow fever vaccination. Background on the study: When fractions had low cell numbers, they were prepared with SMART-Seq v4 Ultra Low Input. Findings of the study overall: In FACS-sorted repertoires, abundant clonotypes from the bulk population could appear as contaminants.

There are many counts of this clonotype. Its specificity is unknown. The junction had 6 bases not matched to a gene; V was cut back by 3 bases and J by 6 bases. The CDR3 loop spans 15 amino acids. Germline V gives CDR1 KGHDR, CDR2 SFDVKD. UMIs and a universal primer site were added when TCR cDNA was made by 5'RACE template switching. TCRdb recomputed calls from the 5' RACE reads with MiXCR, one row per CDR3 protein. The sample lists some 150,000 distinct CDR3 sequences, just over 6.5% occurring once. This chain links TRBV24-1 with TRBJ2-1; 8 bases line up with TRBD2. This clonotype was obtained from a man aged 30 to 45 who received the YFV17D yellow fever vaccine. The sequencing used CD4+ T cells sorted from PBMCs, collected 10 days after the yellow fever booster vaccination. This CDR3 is CATSDGGTRSNEQFF. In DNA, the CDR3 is TGTGCCACCAGTGATGGAGGGACTAGGAGCAATGAGCAGTTCTTC.